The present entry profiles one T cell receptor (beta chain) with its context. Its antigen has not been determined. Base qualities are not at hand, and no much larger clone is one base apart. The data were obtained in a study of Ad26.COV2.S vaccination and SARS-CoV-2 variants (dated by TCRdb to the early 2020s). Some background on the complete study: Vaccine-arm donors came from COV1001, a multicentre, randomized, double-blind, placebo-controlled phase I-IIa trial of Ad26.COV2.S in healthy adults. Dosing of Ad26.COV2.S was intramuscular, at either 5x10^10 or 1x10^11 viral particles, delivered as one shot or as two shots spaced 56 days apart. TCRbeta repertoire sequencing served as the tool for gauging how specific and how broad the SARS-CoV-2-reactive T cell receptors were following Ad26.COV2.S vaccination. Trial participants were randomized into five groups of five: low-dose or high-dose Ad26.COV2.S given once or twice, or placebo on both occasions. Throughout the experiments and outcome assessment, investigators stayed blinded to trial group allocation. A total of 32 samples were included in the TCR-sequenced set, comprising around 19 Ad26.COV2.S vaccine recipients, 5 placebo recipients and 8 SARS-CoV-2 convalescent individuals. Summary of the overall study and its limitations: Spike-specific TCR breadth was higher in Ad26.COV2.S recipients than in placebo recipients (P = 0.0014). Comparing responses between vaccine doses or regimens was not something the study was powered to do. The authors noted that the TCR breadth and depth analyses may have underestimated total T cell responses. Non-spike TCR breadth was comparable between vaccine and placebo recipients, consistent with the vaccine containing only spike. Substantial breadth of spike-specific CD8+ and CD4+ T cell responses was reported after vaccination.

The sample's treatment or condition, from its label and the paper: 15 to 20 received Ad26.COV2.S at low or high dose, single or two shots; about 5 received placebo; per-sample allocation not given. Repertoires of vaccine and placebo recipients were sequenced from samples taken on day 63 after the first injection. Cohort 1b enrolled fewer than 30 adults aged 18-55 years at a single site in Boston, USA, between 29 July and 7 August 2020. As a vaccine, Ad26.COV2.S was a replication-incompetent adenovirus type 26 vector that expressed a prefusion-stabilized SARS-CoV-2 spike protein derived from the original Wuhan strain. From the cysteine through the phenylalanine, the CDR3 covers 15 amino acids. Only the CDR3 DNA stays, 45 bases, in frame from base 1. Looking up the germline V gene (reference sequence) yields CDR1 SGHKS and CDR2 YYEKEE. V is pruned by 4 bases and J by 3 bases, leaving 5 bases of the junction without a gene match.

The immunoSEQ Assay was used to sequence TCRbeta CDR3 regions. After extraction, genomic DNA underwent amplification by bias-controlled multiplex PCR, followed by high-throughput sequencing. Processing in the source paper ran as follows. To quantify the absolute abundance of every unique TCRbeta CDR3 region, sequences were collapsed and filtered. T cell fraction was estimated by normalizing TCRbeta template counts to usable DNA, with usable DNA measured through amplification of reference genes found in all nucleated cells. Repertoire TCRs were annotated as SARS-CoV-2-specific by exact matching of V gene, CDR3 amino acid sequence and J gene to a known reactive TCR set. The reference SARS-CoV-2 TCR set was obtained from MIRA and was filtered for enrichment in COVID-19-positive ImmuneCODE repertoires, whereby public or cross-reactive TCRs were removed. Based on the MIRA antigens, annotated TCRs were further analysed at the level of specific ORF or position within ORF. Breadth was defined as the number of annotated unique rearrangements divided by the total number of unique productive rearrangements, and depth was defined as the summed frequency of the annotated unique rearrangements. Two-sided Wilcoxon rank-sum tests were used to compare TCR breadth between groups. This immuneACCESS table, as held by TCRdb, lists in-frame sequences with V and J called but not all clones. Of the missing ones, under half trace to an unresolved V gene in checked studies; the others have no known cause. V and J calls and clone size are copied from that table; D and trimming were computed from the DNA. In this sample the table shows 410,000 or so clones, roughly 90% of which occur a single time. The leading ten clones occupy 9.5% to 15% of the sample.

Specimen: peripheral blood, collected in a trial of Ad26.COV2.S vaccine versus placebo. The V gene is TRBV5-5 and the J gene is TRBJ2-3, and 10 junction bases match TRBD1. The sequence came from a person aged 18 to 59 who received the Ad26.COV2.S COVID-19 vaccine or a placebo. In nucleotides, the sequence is TGTGCCAGCAGCGCCGACAGGGGGCGAACAGATACGCAGTATTTT. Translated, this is CASSADRGRTDTQYF.